The present TCR beta chain was sequenced within a study of blood T cell repertoires in COVID-19. V was pared by 5 bases and J by 8 bases, with 8 bases of the junction left unmatched. From germline, CDR1 is LNHDA and CDR2 SQIVND (reference sequence). The CDR3 runs 15 residues. Source study methods: Reference gene primer amplification in the assay estimated nucleated cell counts. The protocol was immunoSEQ multiplex PCR, while the TCRdb copy is restricted to in-frame clones and leaves out a portion. The V and J calls and clone size were taken over from that table, and D and trimming were inferred from the DNA. This table has approximately 280,000 clones, over 75% appearing once.

This sequence was found in a woman aged 70-85 years with acute or convalescent COVID-19. The chain is built from TRBV19 and TRBJ2-2, with 10 bases that match TRBD2. The sequenced material came from peripheral blood. CDR3 protein: CASSSQAGGLGELFF. The CDR3 nucleotides are TGTGCCAGTAGTTCACAAGCGGGGGGGCTGGGGGAGCTGTTTTTT.